A selection of T cell receptor beta chains follows, all from one sample in a study of radiotherapy plus CTLA-4 blockade in lung cancer. Profiling relied on immunoSEQ multiplex PCR, and the TCRdb table lists in-frame clones only, not all of them. There are 65,000 to 95,000 clones in the sample; more than 85% occur only once, and over 0.85% lies in the top ten. This specimen consisted of peripheral blood, obtained from a patient treated with radiotherapy plus ipilimumab. The receptor set was obtained from a human donor with non-small cell lung cancer who had stable disease on radiotherapy plus ipilimumab. Each CDR3 is given with its conserved first and last residue. The D gene is left open where the match is weak. Expanded clones get a size class; other rows say once, few or many, or leave the size out.

size,J,V,D,CDR3,DNA
.,TRBJ1-5,TRBV19,.,CASSIVPTEVQPQHF,TGTGCCAGTAGTATAGTCCCGACGGAGGTACAGCCCCAGCATTTT
few,TRBJ2-5,TRBV5-6,TRBD2,CASSRTSGGQETQYF,TGTGCCAGCAGCAGGACTAGCGGGGGGCAAGAGACCCAGTACTTC
.,TRBJ2-7,TRBV11-2,.,CASFSTEDPTREQYF,TGTGCCAGCTTTTCGACGGAAGATCCAACGCGCGAGCAGTACTTC
.,TRBJ2-5,TRBV7-9,.,CASSLGLGAGVMETQYF,TGTGCCAGCAGCTTAGGATTGGGCGCAGGGGTTATGGAGACCCAGTACTTC
.,TRBJ2-1,TRBV7-3,.,CASSLTLDSYNEQFF,TGTGCCAGCAGCTTAACCTTGGACAGTTACAATGAGCAGTTCTTC
.,TRBJ2-1,TRBV6-4,TRBD2,CASSTTSGRAPGGNEQFF,TGTGCCAGCAGCACGACTAGCGGGAGGGCCCCGGGGGGCAATGAGCAGTTCTTC
.,TRBJ2-3,TRBV23-1,.,CASSPYMGTDTQYF,TGCGCCAGCAGTCCCTACATGGGCACAGATACGCAGTATTTT
.,TRBJ2-7,TRBV7-6,TRBD2,CASSLGGRGGAYEQYF,TGTGCCAGCAGCTTAGGTGGTCGGGGGGGTGCGTACGAGCAGTACTTC
.,TRBJ2-7,TRBV28,.,CASRLSLGAGVGYEQYF,TGTGCCAGCAGACTCTCCCTTGGGGCAGGGGTTGGCTACGAGCAGTACTTC
.,TRBJ1-2,TRBV6-1,.,CASSEEYGGGSNYGYTF,TGTGCCAGCAGTGAAGAATACGGCGGGGGGAGTAACTATGGCTACACCTTC
once,TRBJ2-7,TRBV5-1,.,CASRQSAAYEQYF,TGCGCCAGCAGGCAAAGCGCAGCCTACGAGCAGTACTTC
.,TRBJ1-4,TRBV4-1,.,CASSRQFPSTNEKLFF,TGCGCCAGCAGCAGACAGTTTCCTTCAACTAATGAAAAACTGTTTTTT
.,TRBJ2-5,TRBV5-4,.,CASSQDAGRETQYF,TGTGCCAGCAGCCAGGACGCGGGGAGGGAGACCCAGTACTTC
.,TRBJ2-3,TRBV5-6,.,CASSRGTGSDTQYF,TGTGCCAGCAGCCGGGGCACGGGATCAGATACGCAGTATTTT
once,TRBJ1-2,TRBV6-4,.,CASSDSAGLGGYTF,TGTGCCAGCAGTGACTCGGCAGGGCTCGGTGGCTACACCTTC
.,TRBJ2-2,TRBV29-1,.,CSVAPQGTRAGELFF,TGCAGCGTTGCCCCACAGGGAACAAGGGCCGGGGAGCTGTTTTTT
.,TRBJ2-3,TRBV30,TRBD2,CAWVPGGGGKDTQYF,TGTGCCTGGGTGCCGGGCGGGGGGGGCAAAGATACGCAGTATTTT
once,TRBJ2-1,TRBV6-6,.,CASRPQQGANEQFF,TGTGCCAGCAGGCCCCAACAGGGAGCCAATGAGCAGTTCTTC
.,TRBJ2-7,TRBV28,.,CASSSSGETYEQYF,TGTGCCAGCAGCAGCTCAGGAGAAACCTACGAGCAGTACTTC
.,TRBJ2-5,TRBV7-9,.,CATLAGNQETQYF,TGTGCCACCTTGGCCGGGAACCAAGAGACCCAGTACTTC
.,TRBJ1-6,TRBV5-1,.,CASSSDTNSPLHF,TGCGCCAGCAGCTCAGACACTAATTCACCCCTCCACTTT
.,TRBJ1-5,TRBV6-5,TRBD1,CASKPGQNSNQPQHF,TGTGCCAGCAAACCGGGACAGAATAGCAATCAGCCCCAGCATTTT
once,TRBJ2-6,TRBV5-4,.,CASSLPGSYSGANVLTF,TGTGCCAGCAGCTTGCCAGGGTCATACTCTGGGGCCAACGTCCTGACTTTC
.,TRBJ2-4,TRBV5-1,.,CASSPTWGRGIRPKNIQYF,TGCGCCAGCAGCCCCACGTGGGGTAGGGGGATAAGACCCAAAAACATTCAGTACTTC
.,TRBJ1-2,TRBV9,.,CASSSAGNYGYTF,TGTGCCAGCAGCTCGGCAGGGAACTATGGCTACACCTTC
few,TRBJ1-1,TRBV19,.,CASSFRQAGTEAFF,TGTGCCAGTTCTTTTCGACAGGCAGGGACTGAAGCTTTCTTT
.,TRBJ2-3,TRBV27,TRBD1,CASSLNPLPGGSDTQFF,TGTGCCAGCAGTTTAAACCCACTACCAGGGGGCTCAGATACGCAGTTTTTT
.,TRBJ2-5,TRBV7-3,.,CASSYRYQETQYF,TGTGCCAGCAGCTATAGGTACCAAGAGACCCAGTACTTC
.,TRBJ2-1,TRBV6-1,.,CASSEAVLTEQFF,TGTGCCAGCAGTGAAGCGGTATTGACTGAGCAGTTCTTC
.,TRBJ1-2,TRBV5-5,TRBD1,CASSLGRDRASGYTF,TGTGCCAGCAGCTTGGGGCGGGACAGGGCAAGTGGCTACACCTTC
.,TRBJ1-2,TRBV6-5,.,CASSYSGGQAYGYTF,TGTGCCAGCAGTTACTCAGGAGGGCAGGCCTATGGCTACACCTTC
.,TRBJ2-1,TRBV18,.,CASSPLDIYEQFF,TGTGCCAGCTCACCCCTTGACATTTATGAGCAGTTCTTC
few,TRBJ2-1,TRBV6-1,.,CANEPDGYNEQFF,TGTGCCAACGAACCCGACGGCTACAATGAGCAGTTCTTC
.,TRBJ1-1,TRBV7-9,.,CASSLLGGGLNTEAFF,TGTGCCAGCAGCTTATTGGGAGGAGGGCTGAACACTGAAGCTTTCTTT
few,TRBJ2-7,TRBV5-6,TRBD1,CASSLGQQSYEQYF,TGTGCCAGCAGCCTGGGACAGCAATCCTACGAGCAGTACTTC
.,TRBJ1-4,TRBV5-1,.,CASGRGSNEKLFF,TGCGCCAGCGGGAGGGGATCTAATGAAAAACTGTTTTTT
.,TRBJ1-2,TRBV5-4,TRBD1,CASRGTGSGVDYGYTF,TGTGCCAGCAGAGGGACAGGGTCGGGGGTAGACTATGGCTACACCTTC
.,TRBJ2-2,TRBV7-9,TRBD2,CASSATSERTGELFF,TGTGCCAGCAGCGCCACTAGCGAGCGCACCGGGGAGCTGTTTTTT
.,TRBJ2-7,TRBV2,TRBD1,CASSAGTGFYEQYF,TGTGCCAGCAGTGCCGGGACAGGGTTTTACGAGCAGTACTTC
few,TRBJ2-7,TRBV19,TRBD2,CASSSGRGYEQYF,TGTGCCAGTAGTAGCGGGAGGGGGTACGAGCAGTACTTC
.,TRBJ1-5,TRBV7-2,.,CASSLRVVKQPQHF,TGTGCCAGCAGCTTGAGGGTTGTAAAGCAGCCCCAGCATTTT
.,TRBJ2-7,TRBV2,TRBD1,CARGGTGLYEQYF,TGTGCCAGAGGGGGGACAGGCCTCTACGAGCAGTACTTC
few,TRBJ1-5,TRBV7-2,.,CASSTRDSNQPQHF,TGTGCCAGCAGCACCCGGGACAGCAATCAGCCCCAGCATTTT
.,TRBJ2-7,TRBV9,.,CASSVGQGISYEQYF,TGTGCCAGCAGCGTAGGGCAGGGAATTTCCTACGAGCAGTACTTC
.,TRBJ1-1,TRBV28,TRBD1,CASSLTGETEAFF,TGTGCCAGCAGTTTAACAGGGGAGACTGAAGCTTTCTTT
.,TRBJ2-2,TRBV6-1,TRBD1,CASSEGMRGRTGELFF,TGTGCCAGCAGTGAAGGGATGAGGGGGCGCACCGGGGAGCTGTTTTTT